These 20 T cell receptor beta chains were all obtained from the same sample, sequenced in a study of cytomegalovirus exposure and HLA in healthy donors. PCR used 60 Vbeta primers and 13 Jbeta primers. Sequencing was performed with immunoSEQ multiplex PCR; in TCRdb, only in-frame clones are kept and a portion is missing. With more than 100,000 clones in the sample, the ten largest clones hold around 3.6%. Sequenced sample: PBMCs. Receptors were obtained from a man younger than 30 in good health and CMV-seronegative.

The chain combines TRBV5-4 with TRBJ1-1, with 9 bases lining up with TRBD1. The V and J ends lost 5 bases and 5 bases, in that order; junction bases with no gene match: 7. Germline CDR1 SGHNT, CDR2 YYREEE (reference sequence). The CDR3 runs 14 residues. This CDR3 is CASRLTGGGTEAFF. CDR3 DNA sequence: TGTGCCAGCAGGTTAACAGGGGGCGGGACTGAAGCTTTCTTT.

The V gene is TRBV27, the J gene TRBJ1-5; 8 positions match TRBD1. Losses at the gene ends were 4 bases for V and 1 base for J; bases not matched to a gene: 0. Germline CDR1 and CDR2: MNHEY and SMNVEV (reference sequence). The CDR3 runs 14 residues. CDR3 in amino acids: CASSWTGSNQPQHF. The CDR3 DNA is TGTGCCAGCAGTTGGACAGGGAGCAATCAGCCCCAGCATTTT.

The genes are TRBV4-1 and TRBJ1-6; weak D call: TRBD1 (5 bases). The CDR3 contains 16 residues. The germline V gene has CDR1 MGHRA and CDR2 YSYEKL. The V end lost 1 base, the J end lost 9 bases, and 16 bases lay between the germline ends. CDR3 protein: CASSQGRGNPTSPLHF. The CDR3 nucleotides read TGCGCCAGCAGCCAAGGGCGGGGGAACCCAACTTCACCCCTCCACTTT.

The rearrangement joins TRBV10-2 to TRBJ1-2; D is unclear. This CDR3 spans 13 amino acids. V dropped 7 bases and J dropped 0 bases, with 9 bases sitting between them. The germline gives CDR1 WSHSY, CDR2 SAAADI. CDR3 coding DNA: TGCGCCAGCACCTCCGGGTCTAACTATGGCTACACCTTC. Translating it yields CASTSGSNYGYTF.

This chain uses TRBV6-5 with TRBJ1-2; the match to TRBD1 covers 7 bases. This CDR3 region has 14 residues. Per the germline V gene, CDR1 is MNHEY and CDR2 is SVGAGI. V shed 5 bases, J shed 6 bases, and the junction held 9 bases outside the gene matches. The CDR3 coding sequence is TGTGCCAGCAGTCGAATAACAGGGGCGAATGGCTACACCTTC. Translated, it gives CASSRITGANGYTF.

The rearrangement uses TRBV13 and TRBJ2-1; TRBD1 aligns across 7 bases. CDR3 length: 16 amino acids. Germline V CDR1 and CDR2: PRHDT, FYEKMQ (reference sequence). V gave up 3 bases and J gave up 2 bases; unmatched junction bases: 7. The CDR3 sequence: CASSFSGGRAYNEQFF. For the CDR3, the DNA is TGTGCCAGCAGCTTCTCAGGGGGACGGGCCTACAATGAGCAGTTCTTC.

The rearrangement uses TRBV7-2 and TRBJ2-7, with TRBD1 matching over 8 bases. Germline V lookup: CDR1 SGHTA, CDR2 FQGNSA. The CDR3 contains 13 residues. The J segment lost 4 bases and the V segment lost 5 bases, leaving 4 bases of the junction unmatched. The CDR3 loop is CASSPGGPYEQYF. As DNA, the CDR3 is TGTGCCAGCAGCCCAGGGGGCCCATACGAGCAGTACTTC.

The chain recombines TRBV27 with TRBJ2-1, with 10 bases lining up with TRBD2. V dropped 2 bases and J dropped 4; count of bases not matched to a gene: 2. Germline V CDR1 and CDR2: MNHEY, SMNVEV (reference sequence). The CDR3 is made up of 15 amino acids. CDR3 sequence reads: CASSLGLAVYNEQFF. CDR3 sequence (DNA): TGTGCCAGCAGTTTAGGACTAGCGGTTTACAATGAGCAGTTCTTC.

The chain carries TRBV9 and TRBJ2-5, with TRBD2 identical over 14 bases. Germline CDR1 reads SGDLS; CDR2 reads YYNGEE. The CDR3 sequence is 17 residues long. V lost 2 bases and J lost 2; bases outside the gene matches: 5. DNA for the CDR3: TGTGCCAGCAGCGTCGGGACTAGCGGGGGTGAACAAGAGACCCAGTACTTC. Translation gives CASSVGTSGGEQETQYF.

J is TRBJ1-1 and V is TRBV4-1, with D uncertain. This CDR3 comprises 15 residues. In germline, CDR1 is MGHRA, CDR2 YSYEKL. Deletions cut 2 bases from V and 1 base from J, with 11 bases between. The CDR3 sequence: CASSQSEDRNTEAFF. CDR3 sequence (DNA): TGCGCCAGCAGCCAATCAGAGGATCGGAACACTGAAGCTTTCTTT.

This chain uses TRBV7-8 with TRBJ1-6; D may be TRBD1 (5 bases). The V end was cut by 5 bases, the J end by 0 bases, with 17 bases between. This CDR3 has 18 amino acids. Per the germline V gene, CDR1 is SGHVS and CDR2 is FQNEAQ. CDR3: CASSRRTGGSSYNSPLHF. As DNA, the CDR3 is TGTGCCAGCAGCCGACGGACGGGGGGAAGCTCCTATAATTCACCCCTCCACTTT.

This chain links TRBV5-1 with TRBJ2-1; TRBD2 matches at 8 bases. The CDR3 totals 15 residues. The trim removed 0 bases at V and 8 bases at J, leaving 7 bases unmatched. In germline, CDR1 is SGHRS, CDR2 YFSETQ. The CDR3: CASSLEGLDLDEQFF. The DNA of the CDR3 is TGCGCCAGCAGCTTGGAGGGACTAGATCTCGATGAGCAGTTCTTC.

The rearrangement uses TRBV15 and TRBJ2-1; the D is unclear. Deletions cut 3 bases from V and 5 bases from J, with 2 bases between. The CDR3 is made up of 11 amino acids. Germline V lookup: CDR1 LNHNV, CDR2 YYDKDF (reference sequence). Here the CDR3 reads CATSSNNEQFF. CDR3 in DNA: TGTGCCACCAGCAGCAACAATGAGCAGTTCTTC. Based on the CDR3 plus reference TRBV15 and TRBJ2-1, the full variable domain is DAMVIQNPRYQVTQFGKPVTLSCSQTLNHNVMYWYQQKSSQAPKLLFHYYDKDFNNEADTPDNFQSRRPNTSFCFLDIRSPGLGDTAMYLCATSSNNEQFFGPGTRLTVL.

The J gene is TRBJ2-7, the V gene TRBV19, with D tentatively TRBD2 (6 bases). The length of the CDR3 is 13 residues. CDR1 LNHDA and CDR2 SQIVND come from the germline V gene (reference sequence). V was trimmed by 5 bases and J by 2 bases, leaving 10 bases between them. As DNA, the CDR3 is TGTGCCAGTAGTCCCGGGACTCCCTACGAGCAGTACTTC. As protein: CASSPGTPYEQYF.

The rearrangement joins TRBV25-1 to TRBJ2-5; 10 positions match TRBD1. There are 15 residues in the CDR3. CDR1 and CDR2 from the germline V gene are MGHDK and SYGVNS. J lost 2 bases, V lost 5 bases, and 5 bases had no gene match. The CDR3, as DNA: TGTGCCAGCAGTCCCCGGACAGGGGGACAAGAGACCCAGTACTTC. It translates to CASSPRTGGQETQYF.

V and J are TRBV27 and TRBJ2-7; TRBD2 is a possible D gene (5 bases). The CDR3 has 15 residues. V gave up 5 bases and J gave up 0 bases, with 14 bases separating them. Looked up from germline, CDR1 is MNHEY and CDR2 is SMNVEV (reference sequence). The CDR3 DNA sequence: TGTGCCAGCAGTCCATGGACTCTAGGCTCCTACGAGCAGTACTTC. As protein: CASSPWTLGSYEQYF.

The J gene is TRBJ1-5, the V gene TRBV7-9; D is unclear. Germline CDR1 SEHNR, CDR2 FQNEAQ (reference sequence). CDR3 length equals 13 residues. The V end was cut by 0 bases, the J end by 7 bases, with 7 bases between. CDR3 coding DNA: TGTGCCAGCAGCTTAGCTGGTGAGCAGCCCCAGCATTTT. Its protein product is CASSLAGEQPQHF. The full variable domain, with the rest looked up from reference TRBV7-9 and TRBJ1-5, is DTGVSQNPRHKITKRGQNVTFRCDPISEHNRLYWYRQTLGQGPEFLTYFQNEAQLEKSRLLSDRFSAERPKGSFSTLEIQRTEQGDSAMYLCASSLAGEQPQHFGDGTRLSIL.

This chain uses TRBV6-5 with TRBJ2-5; 7 nucleotides agree with TRBD2. There are 14 residues in the CDR3. Trimming cost V 5 bases and J 3 bases; bases outside gene matches: 6. Germline V gene lookup returns CDR1 MNHEY and CDR2 SVGAGI. DNA for the CDR3: TGTGCCAGCAGTCAGGCGGGAGATAAAGAGACCCAGTACTTC. It is translated as CASSQAGDKETQYF.

The V gene is TRBV4-1, the J gene TRBJ1-5; the D is unclear. The CDR3 loop spans 15 amino acids. Trimming pared 1 base from V and 9 bases from J, leaving 16 bases between. The germline V gene encodes CDR1 MGHRA and CDR2 YSYEKL. The CDR3 nucleotides are TGCGCCAGCAGCCAAGTCGGTCAGCCCGAGGGGCCCCAGCATTTT. This sequence encodes CASSQVGQPEGPQHF.

The chain's CDR3 is CASTRGLDTGELFF. The CDR3 DNA sequence: TGTGCCAGCACAAGAGGGCTAGACACCGGGGAGCTGTTTTTT. The chain combines TRBV5-6 with TRBJ2-2; D possibly corresponds to TRBD2 (5 bases). Germline CDR1 and CDR2: SGHDT and YYEEEE. This CDR3 has 14 amino acids. V lost 6 bases, J lost 3 bases, and 12 bases lay in between.